This is a list of T cell receptor beta chains from one sample in a study of beta chain features in type 1 diabetes. The table came from immunoSEQ multiplex PCR; TCRdb's copy has only in-frame clones and leaves some out. Counted here are over 500,000 clones, about 14% occurring once; the ten biggest clones make up about 0.093%. Sequencing used naive CD4+ T cells from blood. These receptors originate from a man aged 18 to 29 in good health. CDR3s include the opening cysteine and the closing phenylalanine or tryptophan. D genes are given only for firm matches. The size of a clone is reported for some rows only, either as once, few or many, or as a class for expanded clones.

TGTGCCAGCAGCCAACTTACCAGGGGGTACACTGAAGCTTTCTTT	CASSQLTRGYTEAFF	TRBD1	TRBV7-2	few	TRBJ1-1
TGTGCCTGGCGGACTAGCGGACGAGGGGATACGCAGTATTTT	CAWRTSGRGDTQYF	TRBD2	TRBV30	few	TRBJ2-3
TGTGCCATCAGTGGACTAGCGGGGGTGGACGAAGAGACCCAGTACTTC	CAISGLAGVDEETQYF	TRBD2	TRBV10-3	few	TRBJ2-5
TGTGCCAGCAGCGTAACCTCTGGGGCCAACGTCCTGACTTTC	CASSVTSGANVLTF	-	TRBV9	-	TRBJ2-6
TGTGCCAGCAGTTCCGGACTAGCGGGAATAGGGTCCTACAATGAGCAGTTCTTC	CASSSGLAGIGSYNEQFF	TRBD2	TRBV28	-	TRBJ2-1
TGTGCCAGCAGTCCAACCCACCGGGAGACCCAGTACTTC	CASSPTHRETQYF	-	TRBV28	few	TRBJ2-5
TGTGCCAGTAGTACAGGGGGTAGAGATACGCAGTATTTT	CASSTGGRDTQYF	TRBD1	TRBV19	-	TRBJ2-3
TGTGCCAGCAGCCCGGGACTAGGGAATAGGGAGACCCAGTACTTC	CASSPGLGNRETQYF	TRBD2	TRBV7-2	-	TRBJ2-5
TGTGCCAGCAGTCCCACGACAGAACCTGAAGCTTTCTTT	CASSPTTEPEAFF	-	TRBV6-5	-	TRBJ1-1
TGTGCCAGCAGTTATACAAATAGCAATCAGCCCCAGCATTTT	CASSYTNSNQPQHF	-	TRBV6-6	-	TRBJ1-5
TGTGCCAGCAGCCCGGGGGCTAGCGGGGACCAAGAGACCCAGTACTTC	CASSPGASGDQETQYF	TRBD2	TRBV4-2	-	TRBJ2-5
TGTGCCAGCAGCCCGCAGATTACAGGGAAAACGGCGAACACTGAAGCTTTCTTT	CASSPQITGKTANTEAFF	-	TRBV9	-	TRBJ1-1
TGCAGCGTTGAGACAGGGCCCTACGAGCAGTACTTC	CSVETGPYEQYF	TRBD1	TRBV29-1	-	TRBJ2-7
TGTGCCAGCAGACTTCAGGGGGCGCAGGAGACCCAGTACTTC	CASRLQGAQETQYF	TRBD1	TRBV6-5	few	TRBJ2-5
TGTGCCAGCAGCCCCGCGGGGACCAGAACTTTGGGGAATGAGCAGTTCTTC	CASSPAGTRTLGNEQFF	-	TRBV5-6	-	TRBJ2-1
TGTGCCAGCAGCTTAGGGGCGGGCTCCTACGAGCAGTACTTC	CASSLGAGSYEQYF	-	TRBV7-2	few	TRBJ2-7
TGCAGCGTTCGGATCAACTGGGGCACCGGGGAGCTGTTTTTT	CSVRINWGTGELFF	-	TRBV29-1	few	TRBJ2-2
TGTGCCAGCAGCCAGGACCACGAGCAGTACTTC	CASSQDHEQYF	-	TRBV7-3	few	TRBJ2-7
TGTGCCAGTAGGATACAGGGGGCGGACAATCAGCCCCAGCATTTT	CASRIQGADNQPQHF	TRBD1	TRBV19	-	TRBJ1-5
TGTGCCAGCAGTTCCCTAGCGGTCGGGAGCGGGGAGCTGTTTTTT	CASSSLAVGSGELFF	TRBD2	TRBV2	few	TRBJ2-2
TGTGCCAGTAGTATACGAGGGCTCAATGAGCAGTTCTTC	CASSIRGLNEQFF	-	TRBV19	few	TRBJ2-1
TGTGCCAGCAGCTCACAACTGGGGGACAACTATGGCTACACCTTC	CASSSQLGDNYGYTF	-	TRBV9	-	TRBJ1-2
TGCGCCAGCAGCTTGGCCGGAAGTTACAATGAGCAGTTCTTC	CASSLAGSYNEQFF	-	TRBV5-1	-	TRBJ2-1
TGTGCCAGCAGTCCGGGGGGGACAGATACGCAGTATTTT	CASSPGGTDTQYF	TRBD2	TRBV6-5	-	TRBJ2-3
TGCAGCGTTGAACGGGGACAGGGTCCTGGAGAGACCCAGTACTTC	CSVERGQGPGETQYF	TRBD1	TRBV29-1	-	TRBJ2-5
TGTGCCAGCAGCTCCGACTCCCAAAGCTCCTACAATGAGCAGTTCTTC	CASSSDSQSSYNEQFF	-	TRBV5-8	few	TRBJ2-1
TGTGCCAGCAGCTTGAAGGGAGTCGCTGGAAACACCATATATTTT	CASSLKGVAGNTIYF	-	TRBV5-4	few	TRBJ1-3
TGTGCCAGCAGCGTTAGCGGGAGCCACACCGGGGAGCTGTTTTTT	CASSVSGSHTGELFF	TRBD2	TRBV7-8	few	TRBJ2-2
TGTGCCAGCAGTGATTCGCAGGTAATGAACACTGAAGCTTTCTTT	CASSDSQVMNTEAFF	-	TRBV25-1	-	TRBJ1-1
TGTGCCAGCAGTGAGACCCAGGGCTTGGGGAAGTACAATGAGCAGTTCTTC	CASSETQGLGKYNEQFF	-	TRBV28	-	TRBJ2-1
TGCGCCAGCAGCCAAGCCGGGACAGTGAACACTGAAGCTTTCTTT	CASSQAGTVNTEAFF	TRBD1	TRBV4-3	-	TRBJ1-1